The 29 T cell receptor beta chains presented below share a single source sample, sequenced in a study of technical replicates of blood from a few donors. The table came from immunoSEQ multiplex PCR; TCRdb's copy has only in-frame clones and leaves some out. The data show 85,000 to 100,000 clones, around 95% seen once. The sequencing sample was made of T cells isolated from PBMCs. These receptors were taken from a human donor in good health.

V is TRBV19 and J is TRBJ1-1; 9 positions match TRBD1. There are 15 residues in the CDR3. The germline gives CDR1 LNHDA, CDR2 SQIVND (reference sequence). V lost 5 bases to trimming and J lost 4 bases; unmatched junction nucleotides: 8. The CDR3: CASSPAGQGSTEAFF. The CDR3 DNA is TGTGCCAGTAGTCCAGCGGGACAGGGCAGCACTGAAGCTTTCTTT.

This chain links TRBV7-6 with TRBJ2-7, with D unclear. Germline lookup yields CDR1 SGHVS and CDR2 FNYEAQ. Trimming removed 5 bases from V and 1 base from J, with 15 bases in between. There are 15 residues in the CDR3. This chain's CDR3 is CASSQRSGGSYEQYF. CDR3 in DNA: TGTGCCAGCAGCCAACGGTCAGGTGGATCCTACGAGCAGTACTTC.

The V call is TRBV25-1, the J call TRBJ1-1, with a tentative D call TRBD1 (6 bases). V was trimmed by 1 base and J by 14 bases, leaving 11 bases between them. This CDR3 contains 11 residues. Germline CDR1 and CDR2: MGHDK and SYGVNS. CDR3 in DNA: TGTGCCAGCAGTGAATCAGGGGCGAACTTCTTT. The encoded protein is CASSESGANFF. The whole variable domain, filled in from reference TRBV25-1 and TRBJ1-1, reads EADIYQTPRYLVIGTGKKITLECSQTMGHDKMYWYQQDPGMELHLIHYSYGVNSTEKGDLSSESTVSRIRTEHFPLTLESARPSHTSQYLCASSESGANFFGQGTRLTVV.

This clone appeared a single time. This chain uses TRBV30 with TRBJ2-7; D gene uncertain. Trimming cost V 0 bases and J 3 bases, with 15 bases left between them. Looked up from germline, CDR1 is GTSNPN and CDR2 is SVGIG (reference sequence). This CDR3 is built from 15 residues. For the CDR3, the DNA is TGTGCCTGGAGTGTACTCCGACTCCTCGGCTACGAGCAGTACTTC. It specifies CAWSVLRLLGYEQYF.

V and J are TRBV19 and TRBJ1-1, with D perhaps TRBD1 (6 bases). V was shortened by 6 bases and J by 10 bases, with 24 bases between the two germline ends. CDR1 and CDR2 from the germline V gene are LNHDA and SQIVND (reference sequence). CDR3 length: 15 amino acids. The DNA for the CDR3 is TGTGCCAGTAGGGGGGGGCCCTCGTCACTCTCCGGAGCTTTCTTT. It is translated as CASRGGPSSLSGAFF. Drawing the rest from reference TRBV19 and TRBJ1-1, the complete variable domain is DGGITQSPKYLFRKEGQNVTLSCEQNLNHDAMYWYRQDPGQGLRLIYYSQIVNDFQKGDIAEGYSVSREKKESFPLTVTSAQKNPTAFYLCASRGGPSSLSGAFFGQGTRLTVV.

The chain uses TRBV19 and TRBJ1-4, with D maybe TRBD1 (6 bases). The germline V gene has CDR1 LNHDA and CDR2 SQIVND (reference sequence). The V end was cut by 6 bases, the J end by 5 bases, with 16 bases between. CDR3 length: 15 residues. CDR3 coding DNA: TGTGCCAGTAGCGTCGGACAGTCGGCAAATGAAAAACTGTTTTTT. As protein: CASSVGQSANEKLFF.

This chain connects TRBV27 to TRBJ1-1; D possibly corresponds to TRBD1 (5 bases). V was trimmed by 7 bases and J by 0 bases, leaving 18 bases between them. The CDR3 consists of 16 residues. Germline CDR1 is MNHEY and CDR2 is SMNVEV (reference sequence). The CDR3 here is CASTQGLSYLNTEAFF. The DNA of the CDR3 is TGTGCCAGCACTCAGGGCCTAAGCTACTTGAACACTGAAGCTTTCTTT.

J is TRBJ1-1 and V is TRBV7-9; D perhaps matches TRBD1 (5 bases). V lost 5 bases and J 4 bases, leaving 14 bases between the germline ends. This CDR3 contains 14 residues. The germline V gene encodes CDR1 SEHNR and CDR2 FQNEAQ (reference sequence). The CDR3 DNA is TGTGCCAGCAGCCGAGACACAGGAGCCACTGAAGCTTTCTTT. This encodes CASSRDTGATEAFF.

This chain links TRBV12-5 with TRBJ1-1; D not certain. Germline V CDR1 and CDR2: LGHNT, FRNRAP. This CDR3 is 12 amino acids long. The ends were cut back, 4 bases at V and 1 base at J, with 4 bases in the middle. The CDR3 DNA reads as TGTGCTAGTGGTTCAGAGAACACTGAAGCTTTCTTT. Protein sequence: CASGSENTEAFF.

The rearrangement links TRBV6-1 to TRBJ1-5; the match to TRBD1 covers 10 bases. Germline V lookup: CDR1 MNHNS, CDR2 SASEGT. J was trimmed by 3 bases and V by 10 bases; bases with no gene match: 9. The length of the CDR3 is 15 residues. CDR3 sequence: CATGRDRGNNQPQHF. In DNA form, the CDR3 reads TGTGCCACGGGCAGGGACAGGGGCAACAATCAGCCCCAGCATTTT.

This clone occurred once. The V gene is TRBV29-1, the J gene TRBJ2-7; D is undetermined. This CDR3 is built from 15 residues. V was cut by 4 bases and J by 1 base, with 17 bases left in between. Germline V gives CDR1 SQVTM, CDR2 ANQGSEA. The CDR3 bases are TGCAGCGTTGTGTGGTGGAGCGCCTCATCCTACGAGCAGTACTTC. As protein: CSVVWWSASSYEQYF.

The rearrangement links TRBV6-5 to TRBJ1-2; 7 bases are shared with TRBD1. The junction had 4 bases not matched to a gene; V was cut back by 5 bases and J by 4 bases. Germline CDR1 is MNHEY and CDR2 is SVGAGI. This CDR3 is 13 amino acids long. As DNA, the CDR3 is TGTGCCAGCAGTGGGGGGACAGCCTATGGCTACACCTTC. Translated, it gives CASSGGTAYGYTF.

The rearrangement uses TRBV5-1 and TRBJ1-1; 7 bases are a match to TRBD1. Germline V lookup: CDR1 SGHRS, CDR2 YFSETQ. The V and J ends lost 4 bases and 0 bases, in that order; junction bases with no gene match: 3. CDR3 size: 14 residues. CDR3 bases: TGCGCCAGCAGCCCCGACAGGGTGAACACTGAAGCTTTCTTT. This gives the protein CASSPDRVNTEAFF.

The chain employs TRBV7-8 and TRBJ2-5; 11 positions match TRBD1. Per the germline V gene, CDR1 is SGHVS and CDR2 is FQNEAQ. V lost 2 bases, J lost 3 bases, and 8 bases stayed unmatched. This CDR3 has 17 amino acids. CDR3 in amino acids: CASSLWGQGDFEETQYF. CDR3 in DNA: TGTGCCAGCAGCTTATGGGGACAGGGGGATTTCGAAGAGACCCAGTACTTC.

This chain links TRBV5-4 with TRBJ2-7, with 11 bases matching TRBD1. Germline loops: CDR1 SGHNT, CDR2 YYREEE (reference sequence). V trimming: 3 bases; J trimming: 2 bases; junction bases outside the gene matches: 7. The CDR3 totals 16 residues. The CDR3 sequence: CASSSGQGVLTYEQYF. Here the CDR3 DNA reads TGTGCCAGCAGCTCGGGACAGGGGGTCCTTACCTACGAGCAGTACTTC.

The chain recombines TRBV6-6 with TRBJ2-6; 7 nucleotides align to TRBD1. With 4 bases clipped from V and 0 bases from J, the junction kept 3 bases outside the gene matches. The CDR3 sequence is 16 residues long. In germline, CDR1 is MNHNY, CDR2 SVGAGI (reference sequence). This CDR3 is CASSWDRPSGANVLTF. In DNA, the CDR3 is TGTGCCAGCAGTTGGGACAGACCCTCTGGGGCCAACGTCCTGACTTTC.

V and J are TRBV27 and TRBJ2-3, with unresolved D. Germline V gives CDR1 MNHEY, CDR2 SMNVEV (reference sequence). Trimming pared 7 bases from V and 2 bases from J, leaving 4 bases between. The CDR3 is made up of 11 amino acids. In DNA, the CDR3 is TGTGCCAGCACCCACACAGATACGCAGTATTTT. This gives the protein CASTHTDTQYF.

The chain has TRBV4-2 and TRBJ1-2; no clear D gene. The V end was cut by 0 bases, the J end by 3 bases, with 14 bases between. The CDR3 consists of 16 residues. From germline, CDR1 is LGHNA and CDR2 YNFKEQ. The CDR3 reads CASSQERDIIYYGYTF. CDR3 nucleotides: TGTGCCAGCAGCCAAGAGAGAGACATTATCTACTATGGCTACACCTTC.

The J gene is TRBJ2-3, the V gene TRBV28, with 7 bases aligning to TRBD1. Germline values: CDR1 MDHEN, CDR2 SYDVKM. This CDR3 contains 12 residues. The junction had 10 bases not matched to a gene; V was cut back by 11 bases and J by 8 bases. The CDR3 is CAAQGPLVTQYF. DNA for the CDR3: TGTGCCGCACAGGGGCCCTTGGTTACGCAGTATTTT. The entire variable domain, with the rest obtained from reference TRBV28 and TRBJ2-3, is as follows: DVKVTQSSRYLVKRTGEKVFLECVQDMDHENMFWYRQDPGLGLRLIYFSYDVKMKEKGDIPEGYSVSREKKERFSLILESASTNQTSMYLCAAQGPLVTQYFGPGTRLTVL.

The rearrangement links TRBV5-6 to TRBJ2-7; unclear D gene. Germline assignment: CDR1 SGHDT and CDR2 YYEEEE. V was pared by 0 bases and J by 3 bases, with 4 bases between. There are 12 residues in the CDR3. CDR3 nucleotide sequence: TGTGCCAGCAGCTTGGGAGGCTACGAGCAGTACTTC. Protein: CASSLGGYEQYF.

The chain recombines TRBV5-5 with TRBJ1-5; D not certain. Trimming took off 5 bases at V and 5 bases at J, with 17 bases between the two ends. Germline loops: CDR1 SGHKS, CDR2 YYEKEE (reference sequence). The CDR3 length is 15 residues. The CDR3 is CASSFGRYGDQPQHF. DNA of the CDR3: TGTGCCAGCAGTTTTGGGAGGTACGGGGATCAGCCCCAGCATTTT.

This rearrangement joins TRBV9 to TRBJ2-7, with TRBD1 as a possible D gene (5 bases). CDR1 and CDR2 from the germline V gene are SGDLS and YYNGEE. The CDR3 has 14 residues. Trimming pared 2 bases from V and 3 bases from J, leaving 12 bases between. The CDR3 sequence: CASSVSGLGYEQYF. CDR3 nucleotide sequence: TGTGCCAGCAGCGTTTCAGGGTTGGGCTACGAGCAGTACTTC.

DNA for the CDR3: TGTGCCAGCAGTTACTCAATACTAGCGGGAAATGAGCAGTTCTTC. Translation: CASSYSILAGNEQFF. The chain uses TRBV6-5 and TRBJ2-1; 10 bases align to TRBD2. The ends lost 0 bases at V and 7 bases at J; junction bases unmatched: 3. CDR1 and CDR2 from the germline V gene are MNHEY and SVGAGI. The CDR3 is 15 residues long.

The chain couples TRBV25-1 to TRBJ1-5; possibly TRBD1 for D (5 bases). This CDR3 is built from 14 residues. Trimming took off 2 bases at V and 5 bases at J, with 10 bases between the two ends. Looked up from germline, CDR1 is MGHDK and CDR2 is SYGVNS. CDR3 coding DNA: TGTGCCAGCAGTGAACCAGGGTTTTATCAGCCCCAGCATTTT. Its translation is CASSEPGFYQPQHF.

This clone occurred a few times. The CDR3 DNA follows: TGTGCCAGCAGCTTAGTGTGGGGCACGGAAGCTTTCTTT. It specifies CASSLVWGTEAFF. The chain carries TRBV7-9 and TRBJ1-1, with a tentative D call TRBD1 (5 bases). The CDR3 contains 13 residues. Trimming removed 1 base at V and 8 bases at J, with 11 bases between. CDR1 SEHNR and CDR2 FQNEAQ come from the germline V gene (reference sequence).

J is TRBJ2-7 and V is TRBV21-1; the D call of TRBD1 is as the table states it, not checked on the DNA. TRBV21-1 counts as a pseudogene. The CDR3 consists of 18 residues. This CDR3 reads CASSAPGQAFLVPYEQYF. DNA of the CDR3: TGTGCCAGCAGCGCCCCGGGACAGGCCTTTCTGGTTCCCTACGAGCAGTACTTC.

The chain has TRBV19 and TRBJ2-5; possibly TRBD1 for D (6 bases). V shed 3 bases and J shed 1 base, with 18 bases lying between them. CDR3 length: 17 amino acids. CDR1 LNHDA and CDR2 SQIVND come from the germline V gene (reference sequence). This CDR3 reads CASSILSGQMFQETQYF. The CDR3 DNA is TGTGCCAGTAGTATTCTATCGGGACAAATGTTCCAAGAGACCCAGTACTTC.

DNA of the CDR3: TGTGCCAGCGAGAAGGGAGCATTTAGCGGGGGATTACAAGAGACCCAGTACTTC. Encoded protein: CASEKGAFSGGLQETQYF. V and J are TRBV7-9 and TRBJ2-5; TRBD2 matches at 9 bases. The CDR3 spans 18 residues. CDR1 and CDR2 (germline): SEHNR, FQNEAQ (reference sequence). The V gene end was trimmed by 8 bases and the J gene end by 2 bases; junction bases not matched to a gene: 18.

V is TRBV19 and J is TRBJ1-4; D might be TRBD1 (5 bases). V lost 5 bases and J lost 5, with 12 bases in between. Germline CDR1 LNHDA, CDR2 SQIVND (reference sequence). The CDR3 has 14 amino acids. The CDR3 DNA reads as TGTGCCAGTAGTCTACGGACATTAAATGAAAAACTGTTTTTT. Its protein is CASSLRTLNEKLFF.